One and the same sample provided the 15 T cell receptor beta chains below, sequenced in a study of T cells in Graves' hyperthyroidism and ophthalmopathy. RNA transcripts provided the source from which TCR beta CDR3 regions were amplified. HTBI primers were the set used in a first-round RT-PCR of the TCR CDR3. TCRdb redid the calling of the multiplex PCR reads with MiXCR, one entry per CDR3 protein. The data contain around 390,000 distinct CDR3 sequences, 14% of them singletons. The sample consisted of blood. These receptor sequences come from a woman aged 25 to 39 with Graves' ophthalmopathy.

This clonotype was observed at least ten times. V is TRBV2 and J is TRBJ2-5; D is uncertain. CDR3 length: 13 amino acids. Germline V gene lookup returns CDR1 SNHLY and CDR2 FYNNEI. Trimming took 0 bases from V and 10 from J, leaving 12 bases between them. The CDR3, as DNA: TGTGCCAGCAGTGAAGCGCTTAGGGCTAGCCAGTACTTC. Amino acid sequence: CASSEALRASQYF. The full variable domain, its missing parts supplied by reference TRBV2 and TRBJ2-5, is EPEVTQTPSHQVTQMGQEVILRCVPISNHLYFYWYRQILGQKVEFLVSFYNNEISEKSEIFDDQFSVERPDGSNFTLKIRSTKLEDSAMYFCASSEALRASQYFGPGTRLLVL.

There are many counts of this clonotype. The V call is TRBV7-2, the J call TRBJ2-7; a weak D match, TRBD2 (6 bases). Per the germline V gene, CDR1 is SGHTA and CDR2 is FQGNSA. The CDR3 extends over 13 amino acids. V dropped 2 bases and J dropped 3 bases, with 8 bases sitting between them. CDR3 nucleotide sequence: TGTGCCAGCAGCTTACGGGGGTTCTACGAGCAGTACTTC. Protein sequence: CASSLRGFYEQYF. The whole variable domain, remainder taken from reference TRBV7-2 and TRBJ2-7, is GAGVSQSPSNKVTEKGKDVELRCDPISGHTALYWYRQSLGQGLEFLIYFQGNSAPDKSGLPSDRFSAERTGGSVSTLTIQRTQQEDSAVYLCASSLRGFYEQYFGPGTRLTVT.

V usage is TRBV19 and J usage is TRBJ2-7; D assignment may be TRBD1 or TRBD2 (5 bases each). This CDR3 comprises 15 residues. The germline V gene encodes CDR1 LNHDA and CDR2 SQIVND (reference sequence). V was shortened by 1 base and J by 2 bases, with 12 bases between the two germline ends. As DNA, the CDR3 is TGTGCCAGTAGTATAGTTTTGGGACGCACCTACGAGCAGTACTTC. It yields the protein CASSIVLGRTYEQYF.

V and J are TRBV28 and TRBJ2-2, with D unclear. Germline-derived CDR1 and CDR2 are MDHEN and SYDVKM. The CDR3 extends over 15 amino acids. V was clipped by 5 bases and J by 7 bases, with 17 bases between them. The CDR3 DNA reads as TGTGCCAGCAGTCATGATGGGTTTCTAGTCGGGGAGCTGTTTTTT. As protein: CASSHDGFLVGELFF. Full variable domain (remainder filled in from reference TRBV28 and TRBJ2-2): DVKVTQSSRYLVKRTGEKVFLECVQDMDHENMFWYRQDPGLGLRLIYFSYDVKMKEKGDIPEGYSVSREKKERFSLILESASTNQTSMYLCASSHDGFLVGELFFGEGSRLTVL.

Many counts were recorded for this clonotype. The rearrangement joins TRBV5-1 to TRBJ2-3; the D is unclear. Trimming took 0 bases from V and 0 from J, leaving 8 bases between them. The germline V gene has CDR1 SGHRS and CDR2 YFSETQ. CDR3 length: 15 amino acids. The CDR3 here is CASSLVSPSTDTQYF. For the CDR3, the DNA is TGCGCCAGCAGCTTGGTTTCTCCGAGCACAGATACGCAGTATTTT.

The chain has TRBV10-3 and TRBJ1-2; no clear D. The CDR3 covers 13 residues. V was trimmed by 1 base and J by 6 bases, leaving 9 bases between them. Germline V gives CDR1 ENHRY, CDR2 SYGVKD. For the CDR3, the DNA is TGTGCCATCAGTGAGTATTTAACGGATGGCTACACCTTC. It yields the protein CAISEYLTDGYTF.

This clonotype was counted at least ten times. This chain links TRBV20-1 with TRBJ1-5; D gene unclear. The V and J ends lost 0 bases and 4 bases respectively, with 10 bases between them. The germline CDR1 and CDR2 sequences are DFQATT and SNEGSKA (reference sequence). The CDR3 extends over 14 amino acids. This CDR3 is CSARDHLKNQPQHF. CDR3 sequence (DNA): TGCAGTGCTAGAGATCATCTGAAAAATCAGCCCCAGCATTTT.

V usage is TRBV10-1 and J usage is TRBJ2-3; D is perhaps TRBD2 (6 bases). Trimming removed 3 bases from V and 0 bases from J, with 7 bases in between. Germline assignment: CDR1 WNHNN and CDR2 SYGVQD (reference sequence). The CDR3 length is 14 residues. DNA of the CDR3: TGCGCCAGCAGTGACGGGACTAGCACAGATACGCAGTATTTT. It encodes CASSDGTSTDTQYF.

This clonotype was recorded a few times. V and J are TRBV28 and TRBJ2-5, with 7 nucleotides matching TRBD1. The CDR3 consists of 13 residues. Trimming cost V 6 bases and J 3 bases; bases outside gene matches: 4. CDR1 and CDR2 (germline): MDHEN, SYDVKM. For the CDR3, the DNA is TGTGCCAGCAGGGGGACAGCAAAAGAGACCCAGTACTTC. This codes for CASRGTAKETQYF.

This clonotype was seen only a few times. The chain uses TRBV6-1 and TRBJ2-2, with D perhaps matching TRBD2 (5 bases). Germline CDR1 MNHNS, CDR2 SASEGT. The CDR3 has 14 residues. The V end lost 4 bases, the J end lost 6 bases, and 12 bases lay between the germline ends. The CDR3 sequence is CASSVSDTAGELFF. The CDR3 DNA sequence: TGTGCCAGCAGTGTTAGCGACACAGCCGGGGAGCTGTTTTTT.

This clonotype was counted at least ten times. The chain couples TRBV13 to TRBJ2-1; D may be TRBD2 (5 bases). This CDR3 is built from 15 residues. V shed 5 bases and J shed 2 bases, with 13 bases lying between them. CDR1 is PRHDT, CDR2 FYEKMQ, per germline (reference sequence). In DNA form, the CDR3 reads TGTGCCAGCAGCCATGGACTGGGAGCCTACAATGAGCAGTTCTTC. Translation: CASSHGLGAYNEQFF.

This chain links TRBV6-1 with TRBJ2-7, with 8 nucleotides matching TRBD1. This CDR3 region has 15 residues. V dropped 6 bases and J dropped 2; count of bases not matched to a gene: 9. Germline loops: CDR1 MNHNS, CDR2 SASEGT. CDR3: CASRGDRGKTYEQYF. DNA for the CDR3: TGTGCCAGCAGGGGAGACAGGGGCAAGACCTACGAGCAGTACTTC.

This clonotype occurred many times. This chain connects TRBV2 to TRBJ2-7, with D perhaps TRBD1 (5 bases). Germline V gives CDR1 SNHLY, CDR2 FYNNEI. Trimming pared 0 bases from V and 0 bases from J, leaving 15 bases between. The CDR3 spans 17 residues. The chain's CDR3 is CASSEANRGRDSYEQYF. The CDR3 bases are TGTGCCAGCAGTGAAGCTAATAGGGGAAGGGACTCCTACGAGCAGTACTTC.

The chain has TRBV9 and TRBJ1-1; 8 nucleotides match TRBD1. Germline CDR1 SGDLS, CDR2 YYNGEE. V lost 1 base to trimming and J lost 2 bases; unmatched junction nucleotides: 22. The length of the CDR3 is 21 residues. In nucleotides, the CDR3 is TGTGCCAGCAGCGTATGGTGGCAGGGGGCGCATATCCCCCGCCCTAACACTGAAGCTTTCTTT. Translated: CASSVWWQGAHIPRPNTEAFF.

This clonotype was observed at least ten times. The rearrangement uses TRBV13 and TRBJ2-1, with D uncertain. Per germline, CDR1 PRHDT and CDR2 FYEKMQ (reference sequence). The CDR3 runs 13 residues. Trimming removed 5 bases at V and 8 bases at J, with 13 bases between. CDR3 sequence: CASSKNGGDEQFF. The CDR3 DNA sequence: TGTGCCAGCAGCAAAAATGGTGGCGATGAGCAGTTCTTC.